These 4 T cell receptor beta chains share one sample of origin, sequenced in a study of T cell responses to AZD1222 COVID-19 vaccine. Measured with immunoSEQ multiplex PCR; TCRdb has only the in-frame clones, and not every one. This table holds 54,000 or so clones, about 85% found once. Sequenced here: peripheral blood, sampled on day 0 of AZD1222 vaccination. The source is an adult in good health.

The chain employs TRBV30 and TRBJ2-7; D possibly corresponds to TRBD1 (6 bases). Trimming shortened V by 3 bases and J by 9 bases, and 15 bases separated the two germline ends. CDR1 is GTSNPN and CDR2 is SVGIG in the germline V gene (reference sequence). The CDR3 extends over 12 amino acids. CDR3 amino acids: CAWSLQGMGQYF. The CDR3 DNA is TGTGCCTGGAGCCTACAGGGTATGGGGCAGTACTTC.

The V and J genes are TRBV4-1 and TRBJ1-2; no clear D. CDR1 is MGHRA, CDR2 YSYEKL, per germline. Trimming took 1 base from V and 7 from J, leaving 7 bases between them. The CDR3 sequence is 12 residues long. CDR3 sequence: CASSQVSSGYTF. The CDR3 DNA reads TGCGCCAGCAGCCAAGTAAGCTCTGGCTACACCTTC.

The rearrangement joins TRBV19 to TRBJ1-4; D unresolved. This CDR3 has 14 amino acids. Trimming pared 4 bases from V and 6 bases from J, leaving 12 bases between. Germline CDR1 reads LNHDA; CDR2 reads SQIVND (reference sequence). CDR3 sequence (DNA): TGTGCCAGTAGTAGGGGTCAGAGGGATGAAAAACTGTTTTTT. Protein product: CASSRGQRDEKLFF.

V and J are TRBV2 and TRBJ2-1, with D maybe TRBD1 (6 bases). In germline, CDR1 is SNHLY, CDR2 FYNNEI. Deletions cut 6 bases from V and 7 bases from J, with 13 bases between. The CDR3 consists of 13 residues. The CDR3 loop is CASRGTTGNEQFF. CDR3 nucleotides: TGTGCCAGCAGGGGGACCACAGGGAATGAGCAGTTCTTC.